Listed below are T cell receptor beta chains from one sample, sequenced in a study of response to subunit inactivated influenza vaccine. One entry per CDR3 protein results from TCRdb running MiXCR on the RT-PCR reads. This sample yields just under 550,000 distinct CDR3 sequences, of which 20% to 25% are seen a single time; about 2.8% belongs to the top ten. The same sample was also studied in work on T cells expressing NK-cell markers.

The specimen comprised CD4+ T cells sorted from PBMCs, sampled about 12 days after vaccination. The receptors come from a man aged 45 to 65 who received an inactivated influenza vaccine. The CDR3 runs from the conserved cysteine through the conserved F or W. The D gene is left open where the match is weak. Not every row has a clone size; where given, it reads once, few, many or a size class.

V: TRBV9
length: 15
D: TRBD1
size: few
J: TRBJ1-1
DNA: TGTGCCAGCAGCGGAAACAGGGGGGAGGACACTGAAGCTTTCTTT
CDR3: CASSGNRGEDTEAFF

V: TRBV9
length: 15
D: .
size: .
J: TRBJ1-1
DNA: TGTGCCAGCAGCGCCCGCACAGGGACCAACACTGAAGCTTTCTTT
CDR3: CASSARTGTNTEAFF

V: TRBV7-3
length: 16
D: TRBD2
size: .
J: TRBJ2-1
DNA: TGTGCCAGCAGCTTACGCCCAGCGGGAGGTTTCAATGAGCAGTTCTTC
CDR3: CASSLRPAGGFNEQFF

V: TRBV6-5
length: 15
D: .
size: few
J: TRBJ2-1
DNA: TGTGCCAGCAGTTACTCCTCTCGATATCGAGGTGAGCAGTTCTTC
CDR3: CASSYSSRYRGEQFF

V: TRBV4-1
length: 15
D: TRBD1
size: few
J: TRBJ2-5
DNA: TGCGCCAGCAGCCAAGATGGAGGGACAGGAGAGACCCAGTACTTC
CDR3: CASSQDGGTGETQYF

V: TRBV5-1
length: 18
D: TRBD1
size: .
J: TRBJ2-2
DNA: TGCGCCAGCAGCTTGTTAATGCCGACAGGGGGCAGTGCCGGGGAGCTGTTTTTT
CDR3: CASSLLMPTGGSAGELFF

V: TRBV6-2/TRBV6-3
length: 15
D: TRBD1
size: .
J: TRBJ2-2
DNA: TGTGCCAGCAGTCTATGGACAGGAGACACCGGGGAGCTGTTTTTT
CDR3: CASSLWTGDTGELFF

V: TRBV11-3
length: 11
D: .
size: few
J: TRBJ2-1
DNA: TGTGCCAGCAGCCAGAGGAGTGAGCAGTTCTTC
CDR3: CASSQRSEQFF

V: TRBV7-8
length: 15
D: .
size: few
J: TRBJ1-5
DNA: TGTGCCAGCAGCTTAGCGCGGGGCCGCAATCAGCCCCAGCATTTT
CDR3: CASSLARGRNQPQHF

V: TRBV15
length: 15
D: .
size: few
J: TRBJ1-4
DNA: TGTGCCACCAGCAAGACAGCAAATAGTAATGAAAAACTGTTTTTT
CDR3: CATSKTANSNEKLFF

V: TRBV6-5
length: 17
D: TRBD2
size: .
J: TRBJ2-1
DNA: TGTGCCAGCAGTTACTCTCCTAGCGGGGGGATATACAATGAGCAGTTCTTC
CDR3: CASSYSPSGGIYNEQFF

V: TRBV5-1
length: 14
D: TRBD1
size: few
J: TRBJ2-7
DNA: TGCGCCAGCAGCCGGAGTGAGGGGGCTTACGAGCAGTACTTC
CDR3: CASSRSEGAYEQYF

V: TRBV13
length: 14
D: TRBD1
size: once
J: TRBJ1-1
DNA: TGTGCCAGCAGCCTAAGGACAGGGGTGACTGAAGCTTTCTTT
CDR3: CASSLRTGVTEAFF

V: TRBV4-3
length: 16
D: TRBD1
size: .
J: TRBJ2-1
DNA: TGCGCCAGCAGCCAAGCCCCCGGGACAGGGGTTAATGAGCAGTTCTTC
CDR3: CASSQAPGTGVNEQFF

V: TRBV20-1
length: 18
D: .
size: many
J: TRBJ1-1
DNA: TGCAGTGCTAGAGAGTGGGGATACGGAGGGTCGGGGAACACTGAAGCTTTCTTT
CDR3: CSAREWGYGGSGNTEAFF

V: TRBV7-9
length: 16
D: .
size: few
J: TRBJ2-2
DNA: TGTGCCAGCAGGACAACCGCGGGAAGGGGCACCGGGGAGCTGTTTTTT
CDR3: CASRTTAGRGTGELFF

V: TRBV11-2
length: 15
D: .
size: .
J: TRBJ2-7
DNA: TGTGCCAGCAGCTTAAGTGGCGCCAGCTCCTACGAGCAGTACTTC
CDR3: CASSLSGASSYEQYF

V: TRBV25-1
length: 15
D: .
size: few
J: TRBJ1-4
DNA: TGTGCCAGCACCAAAACCTCCGGGGGCGGGGAAAAACTGTTTTTT
CDR3: CASTKTSGGGEKLFF

V: TRBV6-1
length: 13
D: .
size: .
J: TRBJ1-2
DNA: TGTGCCAGTTTGTCACGGGATCGCTATGGCTACACCTTC
CDR3: CASLSRDRYGYTF

V: TRBV5-6
length: 16
D: TRBD1
size: .
J: TRBJ2-3
DNA: TGTGCCAGCAGCGCCACCGGGACAGAACTAGCAGATACGCAGTATTTT
CDR3: CASSATGTELADTQYF

V: TRBV3-1
length: 15
D: .
size: few
J: TRBJ2-3
DNA: TGTGCCAGCAGCCAATTCCTAGCAGATTCAGATACGCAGTATTTT
CDR3: CASSQFLADSDTQYF

V: TRBV10-3
length: 14
D: TRBD2
size: .
J: TRBJ2-2
DNA: TGTGCCATCAGGGCGGGAGCCGAAAAGGGGGAGCTGTTTTTT
CDR3: CAIRAGAEKGELFF

V: TRBV6-1
length: 15
D: TRBD1
size: .
J: TRBJ2-2
DNA: TGTGCCAGCAGCAAGACAGGGTTAAACACCGGGGAGCTGTTTTTT
CDR3: CASSKTGLNTGELFF

V: TRBV5-5
length: 14
D: .
size: .
J: TRBJ1-2
DNA: TGTGCCAGCAGCTTAAGACAGACTAACTATGGCTACACCTTC
CDR3: CASSLRQTNYGYTF